This T cell receptor beta chain stems from a study of blood T cell repertoires in COVID-19. Turning to the study itself: Samples of COVID-19 (acute and convalescent) were obtained from the United States, Italy and Spain. PBMCs, B-cell-depleted T cells, or T cells provided the cDNA or gDNA that made up the material.

In the authors' methods: Amplification from reference gene primers served as the basis for estimated nucleated cell counts. Measured with immunoSEQ multiplex PCR; TCRdb has only the in-frame clones, and not every one. V and J calls plus clone size are reproduced from that table; the DNA served to infer D and trimming. This table holds 150,000 or so clones, 80% to 90% found once. V lost 3 bases to trimming and J lost 5 bases; unmatched junction nucleotides: 10. There are 16 residues in the CDR3. Germline V lookup: CDR1 GTSNPN, CDR2 SVGIG (reference sequence). Seattle researchers signed up patients amid active infection and tracked them longitudinally.

The chain has TRBV30 and TRBJ1-4, with TRBD1 matching 9 bases. The TCR comes from a man aged 55 to 70 with COVID-19, enrolled during active disease. Sequences were obtained from peripheral blood. DNA of the CDR3: TGTGCCTGGAGACCCCTATATGGACAGGGGAATGAAAAACTGTTTTTT. This translates into CAWRPLYGQGNEKLFF.